Listed here are 15 T cell receptor beta chains from one sample, sequenced in a study of regulatory T cells in long-lasting Graves disease. Construction of TCR beta libraries relied on iRepertoire HTBI primers and on Arm-PCR targeting CDR3 regions. One entry per CDR3 protein results from TCRdb running MiXCR on the multiplex PCR reads. In the table there are about 610,000 distinct CDR3 sequences, about 16% of which are singletons. The time point was: newly diagnosed GD, antithyroid drugs for less than 3 months. PBMCs were the source of the RNA used for TCR sequencing. This sample was shared with a second study, whose subject was T cells in Graves' hyperthyroidism and ophthalmopathy.

The specimen was peripheral blood mononuclear cells (PBMCs), collected at new diagnosis, from a patient treated with antithyroid drugs. Every receptor here comes from a man in his late teens or twenties with Graves disease.

The chain employs TRBV12-3 or TRBV12-4 and TRBJ2-7; TRBD1 is a possible D gene (6 bases). The CDR3 runs 14 residues. Trimming left V 6 bases short and J 4 bases short, with 16 bases between. The CDR3 loop is CASSPGTIFYEQYF. The CDR3 nucleotides are TGTGCCAGCAGCCCCGGGACAATTTTTTACGAGCAGTACTTC.

This clonotype appeared many times. The chain is built from TRBV2 and TRBJ2-5, with TRBD1 as a possible D gene (5 bases). Germline V gives CDR1 SNHLY, CDR2 FYNNEI. This CDR3 comprises 14 residues. Trimming took off 3 bases at V and 2 bases at J, with 10 bases between the two ends. CDR3 sequence reads: CASSEVGPQETQYF. In DNA, the CDR3 is TGTGCCAGCAGTGAGGTGGGGCCACAAGAGACCCAGTACTTC.

The chain combines TRBV11-2 with TRBJ2-1, with TRBD2 identical over 7 bases. The germline CDR1 and CDR2 sequences are SGHAT and FQNNGV. V shed 3 bases and J 4 bases; nucleotides not matched to a gene: 6. This CDR3 has 15 residues. Here the CDR3 reads CASSLASGQYNEQFF. CDR3 nucleotide sequence: TGTGCCAGCAGCTTGGCTAGCGGCCAGTACAATGAGCAGTTCTTC.

The table lists this clonotype with many counts. This sequence joins TRBV7-8 and TRBJ1-5; D is undetermined. CDR1 and CDR2 (germline): SGHVS, FQNEAQ. The CDR3 extends over 13 amino acids. V lost 6 bases and J 4 bases, leaving 10 bases between the germline ends. CDR3 DNA sequence: TGTGCCAGCAGGAGTTCGGGTAATCAGCCCCAGCATTTT. This encodes CASRSSGNQPQHF.

A word on this clonotype: This clone may be a read error of a much larger clone one base away. This chain connects TRBV5-1 to TRBJ2-1; the D is unclear. The CDR3 length is 14 residues. Germline CDR1 is SGHRS and CDR2 is YFSETQ. The V gene lost 3 bases and the J gene lost 8 bases, with 15 bases spanning the gap. CDR3 loop: CASSSEPATDEQFF. CDR3 nucleotides: TGCGCCAGCAGCTCAGAGCCAGCGACGGATGAGCAGTTCTTC.

This clonotype was recorded many times. The chain employs TRBV15 and TRBJ1-1; D not resolved. Germline loops: CDR1 LNHNV, CDR2 YYDKDF (reference sequence). The CDR3 runs to 14 residues. The V gene lost 0 bases and the J gene lost 3 bases, with 8 bases spanning the gap. CDR3 sequence (DNA): TGTGCCACCAGCAGAGACCACACGGACACTGAAGCTTTCTTT. Amino acids: CATSRDHTDTEAFF.

This clonotype has at least ten counts. The junction departs from the called germline gene at one end, perhaps through a read error. The chain links TRBV5-1 to TRBJ2-3, with TRBD2 matching 10 bases. Per germline, CDR1 SGHRS and CDR2 YFSETQ. This CDR3 comprises 16 residues. The CDR3 bases are TGCGCCAACAGCAAATGGACTAGCGGCAGCACAGATACGCAGTATTTT. It codes for CANSKWTSGSTDTQYF.

In its sample, this clonotype was seen a few times. The gene calls are TRBV11-2 and TRBJ2-7; TRBD1 matches at 7 bases. V shed 5 bases, J shed 4 bases, and the junction held 14 bases outside the gene matches. The V gene's germline CDR1 is SGHAT and CDR2 FQNNGV. This CDR3 comprises 16 residues. CDR3 loop: CASSRMTGTVGYEQYF. The CDR3, as DNA: TGTGCCAGCAGCCGAATGACAGGGACAGTCGGATACGAGCAGTACTTC.

This clonotype occurred a few times. V and J are TRBV12-5 and TRBJ2-7; D is undetermined. Germline CDR1 is LGHNT and CDR2 is FRNRAP. Trimming cost V 3 bases and J 4 bases, with 7 bases left between them. The CDR3 is 12 amino acids. The CDR3 sequence: CASGFSRYEQYF. CDR3 DNA sequence: TGTGCTAGTGGTTTCAGCCGTTACGAGCAGTACTTC.

The chain is built from TRBV20-1 and TRBJ2-1; 11 positions agree with TRBD2. Near its end, the DNA agrees better with TRBJ2-5, so the J call may be wrong. The CDR3 sequence is 18 residues long. The germline V gene has CDR1 DFQATT and CDR2 SNEGSKA (reference sequence). CDR3: CSASVFRLAGGYKETQYF. The CDR3 DNA is TGCAGTGCTAGCGTTTTCCGGCTAGCGGGAGGCTACAAAGAGACCCAGTACTTC.

This chain connects TRBV18 to TRBJ1-6; D gene ambiguous. Trimming removed 2 bases from V and 10 bases from J, with 9 bases in between. The CDR3 loop spans 13 amino acids. CDR1 and CDR2 from the germline V gene are KGHSH and LQKENI. The CDR3 here is CASSPESYSPLHF. The CDR3 bases are TGTGCCAGCTCACCAGAATCGTACTCACCCCTCCACTTT.

The rearrangement links TRBV5-1 to TRBJ1-1; maybe TRBD1 (6 bases). The germline V and J ends were trimmed by 4 bases and 1 base, with 8 bases remaining between them. This CDR3 has 13 amino acids. Germline assignment: CDR1 SGHRS and CDR2 YFSETQ. CDR3 region: CASSMTGNTEAFF. The CDR3 nucleotides read TGCGCCAGCAGCATGACAGGGAACACTGAAGCTTTCTTT.

The CDR3 sequence is CASSWASGGLRGYTF. Here the CDR3 DNA reads TGTGCCAGCAGCTGGGCGTCGGGCGGGCTTAGAGGCTACACCTTC. V gene TRBV7-6 combines with J gene TRBJ1-2; no reliable D call. The length of the CDR3 is 15 residues. V dropped 4 bases and J dropped 8 bases, with 20 bases sitting between them. CDR1 and CDR2 (germline): SGHVS, FNYEAQ.

This clonotype was observed a few times. A junction end diverges from the germline sequence, so it may reflect a read error. The chain couples TRBV12-3 or TRBV12-4 to TRBJ1-1, with TRBD1 matching over 10 bases. CDR3 size: 13 residues. The chain's CDR3 is CASRDRGNTEALF. The CDR3 DNA sequence: TGTGCCAGTAGGGACAGGGGAAACACTGAAGCTCTCTTT.

This clonotype showed up just a few times. This chain links TRBV20-1 with TRBJ2-4, with D perhaps TRBD1 (5 bases). V was pared by 3 bases and J by 5 bases, with 8 bases between. This CDR3 is 12 amino acids long. CDR1 is DFQATT, CDR2 SNEGSKA, per germline (reference sequence). CDR3 sequence (DNA): TGCAGTGCTAGTATGGGGCAAAACATTCAGTACTTC. Protein product: CSASMGQNIQYF.